This is a list of T cell receptor beta chains from one sample in a study of sequential checkpoint blockade in melanoma. Repertoires were generated with immunoSEQ multiplex PCR, while TCRdb's copy carries only in-frame clones and drops some. Of more than 8,500 clones in the sample, roughly 20% were seen once. The material sequenced was tumor tissue (inferred from file names), taken from a patient given nivolumab and ipilimumab in sequence. These receptor sequences come from a human donor with melanoma. Each CDR3 is given with its conserved first and last residue. Fields, in order: V gene, J gene, CDR3 protein.

>TRBV11-3|TRBJ2-3
CASSLGLAGGTQYF
>TRBV6-8|TRBJ1-2
CASSYSRDSNYGYTF
>TRBV11-3|TRBJ1-6
CASSFTGGASSPLHF
>TRBV28|TRBJ1-2
CASSLVGDQEPYGYTF
>TRBV19|TRBJ2-2
CASTFPGYYTGELFF
>TRBV25-1|TRBJ1-2
CASSKEGYGYTF
>TRBV6-8|TRBJ1-2
CASSYGGLGGGSYTF
>TRBV6-8|TRBJ1-2
CASRSPAQNYGYTF
>TRBV11-3|TRBJ1-5
CASSFSGSGNQPQHF
>TRBV28|TRBJ1-1
CASSSIDGFRNRAFF
>TRBV19|TRBJ1-6
CASSTEQNSPLHF
>TRBV6-8|TRBJ2-1
CAIEDRGNEQFF
>TRBV5-1|TRBJ1-2
CASSPQQDRGVGYTF
>TRBV6-8|TRBJ1-3
CASREQGSSGNTIYF
>TRBV19|TRBJ1-5
CASGTVSNQPQHF
>TRBV18|TRBJ1-5
CASSQTGVRAQHF
>TRBV15|TRBJ2-5
CATSIGLAGKGETQYF
>TRBV29-1|TRBJ1-1
CSVFHSRGTEAFF
>TRBV29-1|TRBJ2-3
CSHKPGTDTQYF
>TRBV5-1|TRBJ2-3
CASSLATGAGGADTQYF
>TRBV6-8|TRBJ2-7
CASRHFSGKTYEQYF
>TRBV19|TRBJ1-1
CASSMLNTEAFF
>TRBV6-8|TRBJ1-2
CAIRKGEGLGYGYTF
>TRBV6-8|TRBJ2-1
CASSTVYNEQFF
>TRBV28|TRBJ1-2
CASSSPGRGHSNYGYTF
>TRBV28|TRBJ1-3
CASSSQTQGNLISGNTIYF
>TRBV5-1|TRBJ1-1
CASSLIGLNTEAFF
>TRBV29-1|TRBJ2-7
CSVARQGITSYEQYF
>TRBV11-3|TRBJ1-1
CASSLVSGPPTEAFF
>TRBV7-2|TRBJ2-3
CASSLAGADTQYF
>TRBV19|TRBJ2-2
CASSSGGDTGELFF
>TRBV29-1|TRBJ2-5
CSVAAGGQETQYF
>TRBV9|TRBJ2-3
CASSLQSDTQYF
>TRBV12-5|TRBJ2-2
CASNPRQGAGELFF
>TRBV23-1|TRBJ1-5
CASSQQTGSEWPQHF
>TRBV7-2|TRBJ1-1
CASSLRGDAEAFF
>TRBV11-3|TRBJ1-5
CASSKTGQWGGQPQHF
>TRBV28|TRBJ1-2
CASTLPQGGNYGYTF
>TRBV28|TRBJ1-5
CASSPAWEDQPQHF
>TRBV19|TRBJ2-3
CASSSGLAGGQWGTDTQYF
>TRBV19|TRBJ1-5
CASSMGVWSNQPQHF
>TRBV6-8|TRBJ1-2
CASSYSDRVYGYTF
>TRBV11-3|TRBJ2-5
CASSPKLRAGGGAETQYF
>TRBV6-8|TRBJ1-2
CASSLTGGYGYTF
>TRBV6-8|TRBJ1-1
CASSPFIQGGTEAFF
>TRBV11-3|TRBJ2-7
CASSLWGQGTYEQYF
>TRBV11-3|TRBJ1-2
CASSFRTEVFYGYTF
>TRBV29-1|TRBJ1-2
CSVEGKENGYTF
>TRBV6-8|TRBJ1-1
CASSYSMILGSYTEAFF
>TRBV1|TRBJ1-3
CASSREDVSGNTIYF
>TRBV11-3|TRBJ1-2
CASSLAPGTGTGYGYTF
>TRBV11-3|TRBJ1-4
CASSLYGRGQLTNEKLFF
>TRBV28|TRBJ1-5
CASSPDRGRYQPQHF
>TRBV9|TRBJ1-1
CASSVGGTVNTEAFF
>TRBV19|TRBJ2-7
CASSMVAGLFYEQYF
>TRBV28|TRBJ2-1
CASSSGQGYNEQFF
>TRBV11-3|TRBJ2-2
CASSLGVATGELFF